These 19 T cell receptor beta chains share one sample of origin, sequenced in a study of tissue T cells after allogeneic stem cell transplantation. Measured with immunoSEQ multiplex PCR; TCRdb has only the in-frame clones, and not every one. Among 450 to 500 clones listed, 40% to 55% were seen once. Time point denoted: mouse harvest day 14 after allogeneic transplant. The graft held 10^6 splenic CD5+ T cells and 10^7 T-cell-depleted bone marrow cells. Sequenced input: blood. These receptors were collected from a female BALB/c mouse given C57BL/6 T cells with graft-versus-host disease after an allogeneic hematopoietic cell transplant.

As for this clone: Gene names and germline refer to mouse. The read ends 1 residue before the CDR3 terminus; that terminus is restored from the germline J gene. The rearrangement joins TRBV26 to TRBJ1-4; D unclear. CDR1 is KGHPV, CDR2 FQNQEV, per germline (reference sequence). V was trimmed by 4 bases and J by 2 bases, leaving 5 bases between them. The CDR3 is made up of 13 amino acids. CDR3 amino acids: CASSQRSNERLFF. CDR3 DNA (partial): TGTGCCAGCAGTCAGAGGTCCAACGAAAGATTATTT.

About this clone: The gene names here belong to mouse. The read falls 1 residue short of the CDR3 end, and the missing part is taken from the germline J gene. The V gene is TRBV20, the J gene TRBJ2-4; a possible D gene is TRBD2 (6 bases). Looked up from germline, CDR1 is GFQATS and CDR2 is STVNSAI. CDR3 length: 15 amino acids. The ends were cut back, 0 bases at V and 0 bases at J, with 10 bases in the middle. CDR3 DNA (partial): TGTGGTGCTAGGGACTGGGGTTATAGTCAAAACACCTTGTAC. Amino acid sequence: CGARDWGYSQNTLY. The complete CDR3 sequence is CGARDWGYSQNTLYF.

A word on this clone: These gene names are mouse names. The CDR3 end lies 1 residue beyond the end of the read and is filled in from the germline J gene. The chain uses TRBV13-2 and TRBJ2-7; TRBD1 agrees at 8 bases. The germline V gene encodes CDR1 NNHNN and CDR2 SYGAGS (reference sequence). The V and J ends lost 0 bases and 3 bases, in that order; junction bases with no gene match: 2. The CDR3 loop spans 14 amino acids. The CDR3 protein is CASGDAQGGYEQYF. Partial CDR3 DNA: TGTGCCAGCGGTGATGCACAGGGGGGCTATGAACAGTAC.

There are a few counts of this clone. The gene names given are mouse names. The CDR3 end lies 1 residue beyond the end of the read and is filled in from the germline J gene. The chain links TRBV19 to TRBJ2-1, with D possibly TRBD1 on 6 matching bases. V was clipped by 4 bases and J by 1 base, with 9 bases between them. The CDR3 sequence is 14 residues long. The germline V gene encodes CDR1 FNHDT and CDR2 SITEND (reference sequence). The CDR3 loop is CASSPGTNYAEQFF. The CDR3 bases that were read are TGTGCCAGCAGTCCCGGGACAAACTATGCTGAGCAGTTC.

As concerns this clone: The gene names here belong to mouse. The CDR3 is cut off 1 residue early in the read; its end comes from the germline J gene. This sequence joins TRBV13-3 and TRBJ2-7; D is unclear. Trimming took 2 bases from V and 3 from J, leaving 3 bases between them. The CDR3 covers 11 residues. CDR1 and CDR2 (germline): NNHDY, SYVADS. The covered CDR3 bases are TGTGCCAGCAGTGACATCTATGAACAGTAC. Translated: CASSDIYEQY. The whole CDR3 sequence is CASSDIYEQYF.

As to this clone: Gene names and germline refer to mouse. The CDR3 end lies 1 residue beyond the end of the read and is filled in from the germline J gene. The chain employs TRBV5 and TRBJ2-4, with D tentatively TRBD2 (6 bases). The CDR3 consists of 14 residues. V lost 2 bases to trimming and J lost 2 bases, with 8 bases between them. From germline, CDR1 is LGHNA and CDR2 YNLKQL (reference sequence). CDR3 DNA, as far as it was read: TGTGCCAGCAGCCAAAACTGGGTTCAAAACACCTTGTAC. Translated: CASSQNWVQNTLY. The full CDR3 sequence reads CASSQNWVQNTLYF.

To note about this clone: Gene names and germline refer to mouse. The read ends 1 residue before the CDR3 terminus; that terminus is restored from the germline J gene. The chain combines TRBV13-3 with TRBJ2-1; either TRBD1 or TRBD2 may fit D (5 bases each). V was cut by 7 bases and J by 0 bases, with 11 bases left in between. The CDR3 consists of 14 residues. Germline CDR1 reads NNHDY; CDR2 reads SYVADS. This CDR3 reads CASEGPYNYAEQFF. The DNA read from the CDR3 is TGTGCCAGCGAGGGGCCTTATAACTATGCTGAGCAGTTC.

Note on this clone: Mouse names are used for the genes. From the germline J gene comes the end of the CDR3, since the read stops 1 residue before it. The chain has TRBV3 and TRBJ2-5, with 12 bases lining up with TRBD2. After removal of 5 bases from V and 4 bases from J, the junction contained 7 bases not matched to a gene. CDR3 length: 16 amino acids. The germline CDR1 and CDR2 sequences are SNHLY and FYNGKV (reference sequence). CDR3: CASSPRGLGGEDTQYF. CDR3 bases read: TGTGCCAGCAGCCCTCGGGGACTGGGGGGCGAAGACACCCAGTAC.

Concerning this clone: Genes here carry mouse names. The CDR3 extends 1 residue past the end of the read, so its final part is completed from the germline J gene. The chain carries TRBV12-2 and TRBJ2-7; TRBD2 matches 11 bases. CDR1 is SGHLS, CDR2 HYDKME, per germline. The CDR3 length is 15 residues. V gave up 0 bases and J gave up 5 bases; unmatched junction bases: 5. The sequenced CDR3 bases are TGTGCCAGCTCTCTCACTGGGGGGGCGCTGGATGAACAGTAC. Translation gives CASSLTGGALDEQY. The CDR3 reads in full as CASSLTGGALDEQYF. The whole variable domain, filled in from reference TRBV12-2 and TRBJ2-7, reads NSGVVQSPRYIIKGKGERSILKCIPISGHLSVAWYQQTQGQELKFFIQHYDKMERDKGNLPSRFSVQQFDDYHSEMNMSALELEDSAVYFCASSLTGGALDEQYFGPGTRLTVL.

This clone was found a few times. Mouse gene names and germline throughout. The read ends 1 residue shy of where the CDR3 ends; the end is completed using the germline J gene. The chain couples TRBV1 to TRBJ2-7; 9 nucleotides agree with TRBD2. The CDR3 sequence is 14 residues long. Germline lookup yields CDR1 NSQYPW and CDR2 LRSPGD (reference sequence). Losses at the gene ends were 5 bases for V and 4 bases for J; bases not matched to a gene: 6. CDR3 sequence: CTCSPNWGVYEQYF. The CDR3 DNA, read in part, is TGCACCTGCAGTCCTAACTGGGGGGTTTATGAACAGTAC.

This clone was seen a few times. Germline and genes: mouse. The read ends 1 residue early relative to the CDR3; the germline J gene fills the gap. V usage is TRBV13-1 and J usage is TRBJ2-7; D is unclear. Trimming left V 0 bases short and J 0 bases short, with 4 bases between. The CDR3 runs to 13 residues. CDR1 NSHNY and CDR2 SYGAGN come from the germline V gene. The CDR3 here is CASSDAFSYEQYF. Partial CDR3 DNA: TGTGCCAGCAGTGATGCATTCTCCTATGAACAGTAC.

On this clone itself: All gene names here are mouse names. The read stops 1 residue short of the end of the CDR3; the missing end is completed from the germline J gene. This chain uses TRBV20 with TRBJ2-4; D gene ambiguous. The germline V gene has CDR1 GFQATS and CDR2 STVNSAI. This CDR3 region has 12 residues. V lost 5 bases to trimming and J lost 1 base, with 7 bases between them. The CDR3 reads CGAGRGQNTLYF. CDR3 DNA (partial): TGTGGTGCTGGACGCGGTCAAAACACCTTGTAC.

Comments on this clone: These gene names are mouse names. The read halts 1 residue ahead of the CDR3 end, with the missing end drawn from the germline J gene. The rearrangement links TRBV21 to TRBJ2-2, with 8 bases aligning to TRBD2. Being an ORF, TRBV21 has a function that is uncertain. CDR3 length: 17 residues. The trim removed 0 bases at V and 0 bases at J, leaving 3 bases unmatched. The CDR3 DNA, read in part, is TGTGCTAGCAGTCAATCGGGGGGGGCGCCAAACACCGGGCAGCTCTAC. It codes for CASSQSGGAPNTGQLY. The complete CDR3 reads CASSQSGGAPNTGQLYF.

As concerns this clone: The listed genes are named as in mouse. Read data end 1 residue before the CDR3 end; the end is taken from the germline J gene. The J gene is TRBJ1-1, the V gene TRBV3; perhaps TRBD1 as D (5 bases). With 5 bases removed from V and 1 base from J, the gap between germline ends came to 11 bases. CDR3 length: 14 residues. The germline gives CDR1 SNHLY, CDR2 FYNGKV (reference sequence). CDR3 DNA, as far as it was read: TGTGCCAGCAGCCTCCTAGACAGAAACACAGAAGTCTTC. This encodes CASSLLDRNTEVF. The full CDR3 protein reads CASSLLDRNTEVFF.

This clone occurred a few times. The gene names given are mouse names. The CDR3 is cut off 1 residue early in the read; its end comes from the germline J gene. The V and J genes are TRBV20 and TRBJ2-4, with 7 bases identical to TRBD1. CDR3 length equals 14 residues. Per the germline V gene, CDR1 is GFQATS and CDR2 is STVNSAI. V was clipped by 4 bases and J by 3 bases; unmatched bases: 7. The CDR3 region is CGANRQGGQNTLYF. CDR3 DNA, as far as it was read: TGTGGTGCTAATCGACAGGGTGGACAAAACACCTTGTAC.

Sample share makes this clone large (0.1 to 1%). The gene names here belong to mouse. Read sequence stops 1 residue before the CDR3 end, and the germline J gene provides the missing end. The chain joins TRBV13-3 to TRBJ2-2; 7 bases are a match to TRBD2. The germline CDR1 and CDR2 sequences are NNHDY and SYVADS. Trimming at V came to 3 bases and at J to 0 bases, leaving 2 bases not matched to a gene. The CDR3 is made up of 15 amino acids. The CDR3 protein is CASSALGANTGQLYF. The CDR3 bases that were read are TGTGCCAGCAGTGCTCTGGGGGCAAACACCGGGCAGCTCTAC.

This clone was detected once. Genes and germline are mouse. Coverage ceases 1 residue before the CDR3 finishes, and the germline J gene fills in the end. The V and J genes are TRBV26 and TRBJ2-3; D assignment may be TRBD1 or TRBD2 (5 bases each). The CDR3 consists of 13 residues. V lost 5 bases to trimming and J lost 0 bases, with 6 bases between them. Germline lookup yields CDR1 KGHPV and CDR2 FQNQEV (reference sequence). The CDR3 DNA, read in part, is TGTGCCAGCAGTAGGGACAGTGCAGAAACGCTGTAT. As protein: CASSRDSAETLY. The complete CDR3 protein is CASSRDSAETLYF.

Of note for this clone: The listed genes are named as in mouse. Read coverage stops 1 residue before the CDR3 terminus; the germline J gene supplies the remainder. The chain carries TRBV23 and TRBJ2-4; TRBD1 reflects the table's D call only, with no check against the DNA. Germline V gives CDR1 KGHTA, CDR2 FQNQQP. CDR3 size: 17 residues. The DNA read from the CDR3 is TGCTCCAGCAGTCAATCGAGGACAGGGACTAGTCAAAACACCTTGTAC. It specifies CSSSQSRTGTSQNTLY. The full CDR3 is CSSSQSRTGTSQNTLYF.

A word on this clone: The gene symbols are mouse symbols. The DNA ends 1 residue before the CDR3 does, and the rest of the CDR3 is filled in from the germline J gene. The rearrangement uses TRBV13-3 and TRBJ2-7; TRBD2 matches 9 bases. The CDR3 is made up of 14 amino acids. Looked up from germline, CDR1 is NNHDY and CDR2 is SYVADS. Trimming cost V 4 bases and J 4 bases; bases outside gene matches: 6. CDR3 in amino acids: CASSPGTGPYEQYF. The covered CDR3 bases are TGTGCCAGCAGTCCCGGGACTGGGCCATATGAACAGTAC.